Listed below are T cell receptor beta chains from one sample, sequenced in a study of Tregs in tolerant kidney transplant recipients. Here immunoSEQ multiplex PCR was the method, and the copy in TCRdb shows in-frame clones only, minus some. The sample shows around 85,000 clones, more than 85% of them seen only once. Sequenced here: Tregs from blood, sampled before the transplant. The origin of the receptors is a human donor who received a combined kidney and bone marrow transplant. The CDR3 runs from the conserved cysteine through the conserved F or W. D genes are given only for firm matches. Rows give clone size only sometimes, using once, few, many, or a class for an expanded clone.

abundance	d_gene	v_gene	j_gene	CDR3nt	CDR3aa
few	TRBD2	TRBV19	TRBJ2-2	TGTGCCAGTAGGGAGACTAGCGGGGCGAACACCGGGGAGCTGTTTTTT	CASRETSGANTGELFF
-	TRBD2	TRBV28	TRBJ2-7	TGTGCCAGCAGTTTGCATACTAGCGGGGGTCCCTACGAGCAGTACTTC	CASSLHTSGGPYEQYF
once	-	TRBV28	TRBJ2-5	TGTGCCAGCACGATGTTGAGTTGGCCCTTCCCAGAGACCCAGTACTTC	CASTMLSWPFPETQYF
-	TRBD1	TRBV7-9	TRBJ1-2	TGTGCCAGCACCGGACAGGGGGCGCCTAACTATGGCTACACCTTC	CASTGQGAPNYGYTF
-	TRBD1	TRBV19	TRBJ1-2	TGTGCCAGTAGTCGGGACAGCGCTTTGTATGGCTACACCTTC	CASSRDSALYGYTF
-	TRBD2	TRBV27	TRBJ2-1	TGTGCCAGCAGTTTGGTGGGACTAGCGCCCGACAATGAGCAGTTCTTC	CASSLVGLAPDNEQFF
-	-	TRBV2	TRBJ2-3	TGTGCCAGCAGTGTAACAGGGGGAGGGTCCACAGATACGCAGTATTTT	CASSVTGGGSTDTQYF
-	TRBD2	TRBV11-1	TRBJ2-1	TGTGCCAGCAGCGGGCCCGGCGGGAGTCGATACAATGAGCAGTTCTTC	CASSGPGGSRYNEQFF
-	TRBD2	TRBV11-2	TRBJ2-3	TGTGCCAGCAGCTTAAGCGGGACCCGACGCACAGATACGCAGTATTTT	CASSLSGTRRTDTQYF
-	-	TRBV19	TRBJ2-1	TGTGCCAGTAACGCCCAGCACAATGAGCAGTTCTTC	CASNAQHNEQFF
-	-	TRBV11-2	TRBJ2-5	TGTGCCAGCAGCTTAGTAATGGGTCAAGAGACCCAGTACTTC	CASSLVMGQETQYF
-	TRBD1	TRBV5-4	TRBJ2-1	TGTGCCAGCAGCTTGGTGGGACAGGGGGCAAGGGAGCAGTTCTTC	CASSLVGQGAREQFF
-	-	TRBV19	TRBJ2-1	TGTGCCAGTAGTATAAGCCAGCGAACCTACAATGAGCAGTTCTTC	CASSISQRTYNEQFF
-	-	TRBV9	TRBJ2-2	TGTGCCAGCAGCGTAGAGGGCAAGAACACCGGGGAGCTGTTTTTT	CASSVEGKNTGELFF
once	-	TRBV5-1	TRBJ1-1	TGCGCCAGCTCCCCTGGGGTCCAACGACCGACGAACACTGAAGCTTTCTTT	CASSPGVQRPTNTEAFF
-	-	TRBV9	TRBJ2-2	TGTGCCAGCAGCGTAGGGAGGCCCTGGGGGGAGCTGTTTTTT	CASSVGRPWGELFF
-	-	TRBV7-6	TRBJ1-1	TGTGCCAGCAGCTTCGGGGGTGACACTGAAGCTTTCTTT	CASSFGGDTEAFF
-	TRBD2	TRBV7-6	TRBJ2-1	TGTGCCAGCAGCACCCTAGCGGGAGTGTACAATGAGCAGTTCTTC	CASSTLAGVYNEQFF
few	TRBD2	TRBV27	TRBJ2-7	TGTGCCAGCAGTTCAGCGGGAGACGAGCAGTACTTC	CASSSAGDEQYF
once	-	TRBV18	TRBJ2-7	TGTGCCAGCTCACCACAGCACTACGAGCAGTACTTC	CASSPQHYEQYF
once	-	TRBV19	TRBJ1-1	TGTGCCAGTAGTGACAGACCGAACACTGAAGCTTTCTTT	CASSDRPNTEAFF